This T cell receptor beta chain was sequenced for a study of cytomegalovirus exposure and HLA in healthy donors. Unrecorded immune exposure was likely among donors, who were nominally healthy when sampled. Regarding this clone: What it binds is not known.

This CDR3 spans 14 amino acids. V gave up 7 bases and J gave up 2 bases; unmatched junction bases: 1. Per germline, CDR1 SGHRS and CDR2 YFSETQ. General study results and limits: A later analysis reportedly found fewer N-insertions in an Asian-associated ancestry cluster than the roughly 680-donor mean.

The PCR contained 60 Vbeta and 13 Jbeta primers. TCRdb keeps only in-frame clones here, not all; method: immunoSEQ multiplex PCR. Among under 200,000 clones listed, roughly 82% were seen once. The origin of this receptor is a woman in her forties or fifties in good health and CMV-seronegative. The chain couples TRBV5-1 to TRBJ2-3; 13 bases match TRBD2. The material sequenced was PBMCs. The CDR3 loop is CASGTSGVTDTQYF. DNA of the CDR3: TGCGCCAGCGGGACTAGCGGGGTCACAGATACGCAGTATTTT.